This TCR beta chain stems from a study of T-cell memory formation after mild COVID-19 (dated by TCRdb to the early 2020s). With respect to the entire study: TCR sequence clusters from the two donors were largely donor specific. In a couple of donors, T-cell clones that expanded and contracted after mild COVID-19 were followed by sequencing TCRalpha and TCRbeta repertoires longitudinally. The cohort was made up of two young adult volunteers, one female and one male, who were previously healthy.

Ficoll-Paque density gradient centrifugation was used to isolate PBMCs. What the authors observed across the whole study: The second-wave clones that peaked on day 37 were not confirmed to be SARS-CoV-2 specific. Clones that contracted from day 15 to 85 showed balanced CD4/CD8 phenotypes, whereas a second wave of clones that expanded from day 15 to 37 leaned towards CD4+. The study included only a couple of mild cases, and larger cohorts that include severe cases with pre-infection samples were judged to be necessary. Some responding clones were found in pre-infection memory, which suggests that pre-existing cross-reactive memory T cells took part in the SARS-CoV-2 response. Contracting CD4+ clones appeared mostly in the CM and EM memory subsets, whereas CD8+ clones were enriched in EMRA.

TCRdb lists the instrument as Illumina NovaSeq 6000. Using 5'RACE with constant-segment primers, TCRalpha and TCRbeta cDNA libraries were constructed, with sample barcodes and unique molecular identifiers added in the process. RNA was extracted from every sample with Trizol reagent. Libraries were amplified in two PCR steps, with a second sample barcode and Illumina TruSeq adapters added in the second step. Sequencing of the libraries was done on an Illumina NovaSeq, producing 2 x 150 bp paired-end reads. As for the original processing: Reads were demultiplexed and collapsed into UMI-guided consensus sequences with migec v1.2.7. Using mixcr v2.1.11, UMI consensuses were aligned to TRA and TRB V and J templates and then assembled into clonotypes. A clonotype was counted as expanded or contracted only when both edgeR and NoisET called the clonotype significant, with the noise models trained on biological replicates. For edgeR calls, the cutoffs were a false discovery rate-adjusted p below 0.01 and a log2 fold-change threshold of 1. As an exploratory analysis of dynamics, PCA with hierarchical clustering was applied to max-normalized trajectories of the 1000 most abundant clonotypes. Separately sequenced CD4+ and CD8+ repertoires were used to assign the CD4 or CD8 phenotype of responding clones. In-frame beta chains were kept once TCRdb had trimmed the public reads at Q25 with fastp and called clones with MiXCR. When rows share a CDR3 protein, they turn into one entry using the most common DNA and genes. Clone size and V and J calls follow TCRdb, not the original study. The sample table records more than 350,000 distinct CDR3 sequences; 15% to 20% of these occur just once. The ten largest clones represent roughly 21% of the sample.

Spanning cysteine to phenylalanine, the CDR3 consists of 15 amino acids. The CDR3 DNA has 45 bases and is translated from base 1. CDR1 and CDR2 are drawn from the germline V gene (reference sequence): DFQATT, SNEGSKA. V sheds 5 bases and J sheds 0 bases, leaving 17 bases between their ends. As concerns this clonotype: The target of this receptor is not known. There are no base qualities to consult, and no much larger clone falls within one base.

The chain is assembled from TRBV20-1 and TRBJ2-7, and TRBD2 may be the D gene, going by 5 matching bases. The specimen sequenced was PBMCs or a T cell subset sorted from them (not recorded which). The clonotype comes from a man younger than 35 who had mild COVID-19 (a few samples of this study predate the infection). The sample titles of this study are shuffled in the database, so cell type and time point are left out; the donor was told from shared clones. The encoded CDR3 is CSAGVPGSLSYEQYF. The nucleotides are TGCAGTGCTGGAGTACCGGGAAGCCTCTCCTACGAGCAGTACTTC.